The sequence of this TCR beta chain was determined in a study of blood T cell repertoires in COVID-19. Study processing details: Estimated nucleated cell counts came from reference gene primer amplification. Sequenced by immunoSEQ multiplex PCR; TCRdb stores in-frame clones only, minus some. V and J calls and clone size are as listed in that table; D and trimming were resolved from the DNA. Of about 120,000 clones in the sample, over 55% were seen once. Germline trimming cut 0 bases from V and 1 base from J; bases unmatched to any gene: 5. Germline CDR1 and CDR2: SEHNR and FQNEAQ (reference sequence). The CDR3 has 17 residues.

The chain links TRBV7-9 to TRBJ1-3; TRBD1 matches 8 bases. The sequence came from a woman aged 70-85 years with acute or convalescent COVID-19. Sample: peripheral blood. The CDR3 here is CASSLAGRGRSGNTIYF. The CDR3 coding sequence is TGTGCCAGCAGCTTAGCTGGCAGGGGGCGGTCTGGAAACACCATATATTTT.